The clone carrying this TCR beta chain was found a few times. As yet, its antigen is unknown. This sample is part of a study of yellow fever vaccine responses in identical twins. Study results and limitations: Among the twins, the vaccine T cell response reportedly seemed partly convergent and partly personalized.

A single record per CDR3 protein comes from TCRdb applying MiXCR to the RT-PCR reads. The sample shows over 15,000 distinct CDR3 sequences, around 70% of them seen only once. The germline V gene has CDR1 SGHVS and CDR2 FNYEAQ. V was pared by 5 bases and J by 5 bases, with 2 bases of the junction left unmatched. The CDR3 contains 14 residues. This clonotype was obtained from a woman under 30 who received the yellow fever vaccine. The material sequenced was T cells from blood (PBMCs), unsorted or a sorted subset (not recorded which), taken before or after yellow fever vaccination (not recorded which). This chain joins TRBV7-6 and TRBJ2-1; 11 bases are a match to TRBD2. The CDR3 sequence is CASSQLAGDNEQFF. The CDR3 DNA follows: TGTGCCAGCAGCCAACTAGCGGGAGACAATGAGCAGTTCTTC.